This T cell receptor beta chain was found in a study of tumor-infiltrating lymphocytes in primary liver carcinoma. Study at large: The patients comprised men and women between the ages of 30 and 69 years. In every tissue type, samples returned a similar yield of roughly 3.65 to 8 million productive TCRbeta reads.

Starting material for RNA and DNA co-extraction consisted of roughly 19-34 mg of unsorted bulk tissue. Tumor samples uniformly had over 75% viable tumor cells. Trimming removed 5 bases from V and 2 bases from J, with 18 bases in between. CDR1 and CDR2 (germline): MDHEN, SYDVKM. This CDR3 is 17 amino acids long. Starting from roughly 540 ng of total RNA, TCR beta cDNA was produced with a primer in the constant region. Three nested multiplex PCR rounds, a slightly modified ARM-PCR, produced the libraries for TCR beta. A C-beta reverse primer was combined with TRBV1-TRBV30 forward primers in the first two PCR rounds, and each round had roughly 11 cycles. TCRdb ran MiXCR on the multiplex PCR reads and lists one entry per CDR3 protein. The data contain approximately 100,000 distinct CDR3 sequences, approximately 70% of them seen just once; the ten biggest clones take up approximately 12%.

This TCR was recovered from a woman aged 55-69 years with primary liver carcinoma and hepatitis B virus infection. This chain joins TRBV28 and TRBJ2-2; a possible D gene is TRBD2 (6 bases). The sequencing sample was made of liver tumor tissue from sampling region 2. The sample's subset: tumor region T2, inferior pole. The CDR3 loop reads CASSTPSATANTGELFF. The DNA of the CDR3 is TGTGCCAGCAGTACTCCTAGCGCGACCGCCAACACCGGGGAGCTGTTTTTT.